The present TCR beta chain was sequenced within a study of blood T cell repertoires in COVID-19 (dated by TCRdb to the early 2020s). Notes on the research overall: Samples covering the acute and convalescent phases of COVID-19 were provided by collaborators in the United States, Italy and Spain. The material from the prospective study consisted of cDNA or gDNA derived from T cells, B-cell-depleted T cells, or PBMCs. Where available, HLA class I and class II types were taken from metadata supplied by the sample provider and were not determined by assay-based typing. The repertoires were made available in a free public database intended to serve as a resource for research on the immune response to SARS-CoV-2. Sample metadata almost always included a de-identified subject ID, COVID-19 status, age in years and sex. The samples were drawn from the first 160 participants of the ongoing ImmuneRACE study and from 1,200 or so subjects provided by 6 global collaborators. Subjects who had been exposed to COVID-19, were actively infected with it, or had recovered from it provided the deeply sampled blood TCRbeta repertoires that made up the dataset. The study at large found these results: How much clinical and demographic metadata was included differed by source and by participant, and the metadata was provided uncurated.

In the prospective study, participants were roughly 18 to 95 years old, resided in fewer than 25 geographic areas of the United States, and were enrolled through a virtual design. Cohort assignment in the prospective study relied on participant-reported clinical history from a screening survey and a study questionnaire. For ImmuneRACE Cohort 3, a participant was defined as recovered based on two consecutive negative NP/OP PCR tests, clearance by a healthcare professional, or resolution of symptoms. In the prospective study, mobile phlebotomists collected whole blood, serum and a nasopharyngeal or oropharyngeal swab from each participant. Prospective study participants could optionally give additional blood draws and questionnaires over an approximately 2-month period. Blood samples from the prospective study were shipped frozen or at room temperature prior to DNA extraction. Its CDR3 holds 13 amino acids, cysteine through phenylalanine. The kept DNA is CDR3 alone, 39 bases in frame from the first base. V loses 7 bases, J loses 4 bases, and the germline ends lie 13 bases apart. The germline V gene encodes CDR1 MNHEY and CDR2 SVGAGI.

TCRbeta CDR3 regions were amplified from genomic DNA using the immunoSEQ Assay, a bias-controlled multiplex PCR. Regarding the original processing steps: The number of nucleated cells in each sample was estimated by amplification of reference gene primers within the assay. To quantify the absolute abundance of each unique TCRbeta CDR3 rearrangement, sequence reads were collapsed and filtered. For each sample, productive Simpson clonality was calculated as the square root of Simpson's diversity index over productive rearrangements. TCRdb took this table from immuneACCESS and kept in-frame rearrangements with V and J called. Such tables lack part of the clones; where checked against another copy, unresolved V genes explain under half of the gap, and the rest is unexplained. V and J calls plus clone size are reproduced from that table; the DNA served to infer D and trimming. Within this sample are 300,000 to 350,000 clones, with approximately 85% of them counted one time only. The ten top clones hold more than 2% of the sample.

This clone was observed a single time. The antigen it binds to is not known. No qualities accompany the bases; no much larger clone lies one base away. This TCR derives from a man aged 30 to 45 who had recovered from COVID-19. The specimen sequenced was PBMCs or T cells enriched from blood (not recorded which). The chain employs TRBV6-5 and TRBJ1-1, and possibly TRBD1, on 5 matching bases. CDR3 loop: CASTLGRGTEAFF. The bases are TGTGCCAGCACGTTAGGGAGGGGCACTGAAGCTTTCTTT.